This note documents a single TCR beta chain sequence. Its antigen is still unknown. The entry originates in a study of OX40 agonist ivuxolimab in advanced cancers. Background on the study: Patients undergoing dose escalation presented with hepatocellular carcinoma, melanoma, renal cell or head and neck cancer. Study results and caveats: Expanded peripheral T cell antigen specificity was not determined.

This CDR3 comprises 15 residues. With V trimmed by 8 bases and J by 6 bases, 8 bases remained unmatched. Germline V gene lookup returns CDR1 MNHNS and CDR2 SASEGT. Sequenced by immunoSEQ multiplex PCR; TCRdb stores in-frame clones only, minus some. The table includes about 72,000 clones, around 87% detected once. Blood samples were obtained at baseline, cycle 4 day 1, and cycle 7 day 1. This specimen consisted of CD4+ or CD8+ T cells sorted from blood, obtained in a trial of the OX40 agonist ivuxolimab. V is TRBV6-1 and J is TRBJ1-6; 9 positions match TRBD1. This receptor was obtained from an adult with an advanced solid tumor such as melanoma, head and neck, liver or kidney cancer. The CDR3 here is CASFHRGLGNSPLHF. DNA for the CDR3: TGTGCCAGCTTCCACAGGGGGCTGGGTAATTCACCCCTCCACTTT.